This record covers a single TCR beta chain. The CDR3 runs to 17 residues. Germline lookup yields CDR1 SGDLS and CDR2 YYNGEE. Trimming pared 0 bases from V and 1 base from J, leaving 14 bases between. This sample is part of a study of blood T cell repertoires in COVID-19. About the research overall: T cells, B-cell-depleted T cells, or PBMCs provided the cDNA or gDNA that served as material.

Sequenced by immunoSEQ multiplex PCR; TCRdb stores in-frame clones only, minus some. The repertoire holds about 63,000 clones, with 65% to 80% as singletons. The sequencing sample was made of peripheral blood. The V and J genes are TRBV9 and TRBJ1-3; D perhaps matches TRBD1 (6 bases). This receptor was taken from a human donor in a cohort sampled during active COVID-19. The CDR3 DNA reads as TGTGCCAGCAGCGTAGATACAGGGCGAGCATCTGGAAACACCATATATTTT. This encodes CASSVDTGRASGNTIYF.